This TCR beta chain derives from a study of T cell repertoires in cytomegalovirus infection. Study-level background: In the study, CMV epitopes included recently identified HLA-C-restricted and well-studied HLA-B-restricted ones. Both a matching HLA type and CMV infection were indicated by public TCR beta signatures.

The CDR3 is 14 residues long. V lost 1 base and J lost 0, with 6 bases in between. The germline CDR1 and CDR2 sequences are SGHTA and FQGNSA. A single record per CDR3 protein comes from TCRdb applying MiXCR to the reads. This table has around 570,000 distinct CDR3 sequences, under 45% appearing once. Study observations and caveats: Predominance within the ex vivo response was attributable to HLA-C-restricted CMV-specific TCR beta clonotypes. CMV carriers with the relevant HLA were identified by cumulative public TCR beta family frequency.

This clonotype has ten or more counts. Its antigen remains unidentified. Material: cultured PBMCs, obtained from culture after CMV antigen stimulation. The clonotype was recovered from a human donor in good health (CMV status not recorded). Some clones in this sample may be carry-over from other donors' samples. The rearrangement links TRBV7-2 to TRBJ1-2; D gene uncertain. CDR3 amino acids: CASSLEGPNYGYTF. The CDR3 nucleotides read TGTGCCAGCAGCTTAGAAGGGCCTAACTATGGCTACACCTTC. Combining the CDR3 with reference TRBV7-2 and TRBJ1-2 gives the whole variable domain GAGVSQSPSNKVTEKGKDVELRCDPISGHTALYWYRQSLGQGLEFLIYFQGNSAPDKSGLPSDRFSAERTGGSVSTLTIQRTQQEDSAVYLCASSLEGPNYGYTFGSGTRLTVV.